This TCR beta chain originates from a study of memory CD4+ T cells and cytomegalovirus serostatus. General study findings and limits: Median bootstrapped AUC for CMV status was approximately 0.96 originally, less than 0.93 US-trained. CD4+ memory repertoires contained about 40% of the roughly 160 reported CMV TCRbeta sequences.

Concerning this clone: No antigen is known for it.

Single viable CD3+CD4+CD8-CD45RO+ cells were sorted as the memory CD4+ T cells. Donors' CMV status reflects serum IgG against pp150, pp28, p38, p52. In the authors' workflow: Out-of-frame sequences were removed, leaving roughly 2,200,000 distinct TCRbeta sequences. Sequencing was performed with immunoSEQ multiplex PCR; in TCRdb, only in-frame clones are kept and a portion is missing. From that table come the V and J calls and clone size; the DNA was used to work out D and trimming. This sample carries just under 95,000 clones, 80% of them seen once, and the ten largest clones take 3.6%. V gave up 6 bases and J gave up 1 base, with 10 bases separating them. The germline CDR1 and CDR2 sequences are SGHTA and FQGNSA. There are 14 residues in the CDR3.

The chain is built from TRBV7-2 and TRBJ2-4; D uncertain. The receptor comes from an adult in good health and CMV-seropositive. Sequencing was done on a sample of memory CD4+ T cells from blood. The CDR3 region is CASSMLSAKNIQYF. In DNA form, the CDR3 reads TGTGCCAGCAGTATGTTGAGCGCCAAAAACATTCAGTACTTC.